This T cell receptor (beta chain) was sequenced for a study of T-cell memory formation after mild COVID-19. This clonotype was recorded a few times. Its antigen remains unknown. Whole-study findings and limits: In pre-infection memory, a portion of responding clones appeared, which suggested that cross-reactive memory joined.

This CDR3 has 14 residues. Trimming removed 5 bases from V and 7 bases from J, with 18 bases in between. Germline V gene lookup returns CDR1 SEHNR and CDR2 FQNEAQ (reference sequence). In TCRdb, the 5' RACE reads were re-called with MiXCR into one record per CDR3 protein. Found here are approximately 450,000 distinct CDR3 sequences, 15% to 20% of them singletons; the top ten hold 9% to 15%. The receptor was derived from an adult woman who had mild COVID-19 (a few samples of this study predate the infection). Cell type and time point are not known. This chain uses TRBV7-9 with TRBJ2-7, with D perhaps given as TRBD1 or TRBD2 (5 bases each). Sequencing input: PBMCs or a T cell subset sorted from them (not recorded which). This CDR3 is CASSSPGTGLEQYF. The CDR3 bases are TGTGCCAGCAGCAGCCCGGGGACGGGGTTGGAGCAGTACTTC. The whole variable domain, remainder taken from reference TRBV7-9 and TRBJ2-7, is DTGVSQNPRHKITKRGQNVTFRCDPISEHNRLYWYRQTLGQGPEFLTYFQNEAQLEKSRLLSDRFSAERPKGSFSTLEIQRTEQGDSAMYLCASSSPGTGLEQYFGPGTRLTVT.